The 21 T cell receptor beta chains below come from one sample, sequenced in a study of cytomegalovirus exposure and HLA in healthy donors. Primers for the PCR totalled 60 Vbeta and 13 Jbeta. Some clones are missing from TCRdb's copy, which holds only in-frame ones; the method was immunoSEQ multiplex PCR. Of over 90,000 clones in the sample, around 81% are singletons; the top ten hold about 5%. The specimen sequenced was PBMCs. These receptors were obtained from a man in his forties in good health and CMV-seropositive.

The chain links TRBV27 to TRBJ2-1; no firm D call. The germline V gene encodes CDR1 MNHEY and CDR2 SMNVEV (reference sequence). The CDR3 sequence is 11 residues long. With 1 base removed from V and 8 bases from J, the gap between germline ends came to 3 bases. CDR3 sequence: CASSLLDEQFF. The CDR3 nucleotides read TGTGCCAGCAGTTTATTAGATGAGCAGTTCTTC.

The CDR3 DNA is TGTGCCAGCAGTGGGAAGACAGTTCGCTCTGGAAACACCATATATTTT. Translation: CASSGKTVRSGNTIYF. The rearrangement uses TRBV6-1 and TRBJ1-3; the D gene is possibly TRBD1 (5 bases). CDR1 MNHNS and CDR2 SASEGT come from the germline V gene. V dropped 4 bases and J dropped 0 bases, with 13 bases sitting between them. The CDR3 contains 16 residues.

V usage is TRBV19 and J usage is TRBJ2-7, with 7 bases identical to TRBD1. CDR1 and CDR2 from the germline V gene are LNHDA and SQIVND (reference sequence). The CDR3 length is 13 residues. The ends lost 8 bases at V and 1 base at J; junction bases unmatched: 5. CDR3 in amino acids: CASSPGQSYEQYF. In nucleotides, the CDR3 is TGTGCCAGTTCACCGGGACAGTCCTACGAGCAGTACTTC. The whole variable domain, remainder taken from reference TRBV19 and TRBJ2-7, is DGGITQSPKYLFRKEGQNVTLSCEQNLNHDAMYWYRQDPGQGLRLIYYSQIVNDFQKGDIAEGYSVSREKKESFPLTVTSAQKNPTAFYLCASSPGQSYEQYFGPGTRLTVT.

This clone has more than one count but fewer than ten. The rearrangement links TRBV28 to TRBJ1-1; D gene ambiguous. The V gene's germline CDR1 is MDHEN and CDR2 SYDVKM. Trimming removed 7 bases at V and 1 base at J, with 10 bases between. This CDR3 is built from 13 residues. In nucleotides, the CDR3 is TGTGCCAGCAACTCCCTCGGGAACACTGAAGCTTTCTTT. Its protein product is CASNSLGNTEAFF. Complete variable domain (other parts from reference TRBV28 and TRBJ1-1): DVKVTQSSRYLVKRTGEKVFLECVQDMDHENMFWYRQDPGLGLRLIYFSYDVKMKEKGDIPEGYSVSREKKERFSLILESASTNQTSMYLCASNSLGNTEAFFGQGTRLTVV.

This clone came up once. The chain combines TRBV7-2 with TRBJ1-2; TRBD1 is a possible D gene (5 bases). The CDR3 contains 13 residues. CDR1 is SGHTA and CDR2 is FQGNSA in the germline V gene. Trimming pared 2 bases from V and 7 bases from J, leaving 11 bases between. CDR3 in amino acids: CASSLLTAGGYTF. CDR3 sequence (DNA): TGTGCCAGCAGCTTACTGACAGCTGGTGGCTACACCTTC.

This chain uses TRBV27 with TRBJ1-1; 7 bases are shared with TRBD1. The CDR3 runs to 16 residues. Germline V lookup: CDR1 MNHEY, CDR2 SMNVEV (reference sequence). The ends lost 2 bases at V and 0 bases at J; junction bases unmatched: 6. The DNA for the CDR3 is TGTGCCAGCAGTTTAGAAGGGGGCCCGGTGAACACTGAAGCTTTCTTT. This sequence encodes CASSLEGGPVNTEAFF.

V usage is TRBV7-8 and J usage is TRBJ1-3, with 7 bases fitting TRBD1. The junction had 7 bases not matched to a gene; V was cut back by 9 bases and J by 2 bases. Germline CDR1 reads SGHVS; CDR2 reads FQNEAQ. The CDR3 totals 14 residues. The CDR3 region is CASKHRGAGNTIYF. CDR3 coding DNA: TGTGCCAGTAAACACAGGGGAGCTGGAAACACCATATATTTT.

CDR3 sequence: CASSPTGDFFDEQYF. The CDR3 region has the DNA TGTGCCAGCAGTCCCACAGGGGATTTTTTCGACGAGCAGTACTTC. The V gene is TRBV28, the J gene TRBJ2-5; 7 nucleotides match TRBD1. The assigned J gene may be wrong: the sequence end matches TRBJ2-7 better. CDR3 length: 15 amino acids. In germline, CDR1 is MDHEN, CDR2 SYDVKM.

CDR3 in DNA: TGTGCCAGCACCGAGACTAGCGGGGCCACCGGGGAGCTGTTTTTT. Residues: CASTETSGATGELFF. This chain joins TRBV6-5 and TRBJ2-2, with 11 bases lining up with TRBD2. Germline V gene lookup returns CDR1 MNHEY and CDR2 SVGAGI. Germline trimming cut 7 bases from V and 4 bases from J; bases unmatched to any gene: 5. This CDR3 is 15 amino acids long.

This chain links TRBV6-5 with TRBJ1-1; possible D gene TRBD1, 6 bases. The CDR3 covers 15 residues. Germline V gives CDR1 MNHEY, CDR2 SVGAGI. V lost 6 bases and J lost 4, with 18 bases in between. The CDR3 sequence: CASSLGGGLITEAFF. The CDR3 bases are TGTGCCAGCAGCCTCGGGGGGGGGCTGATCACTGAAGCTTTCTTT.

V is TRBV5-1 and J is TRBJ2-2; D may be TRBD2 (6 bases). The V end lost 4 bases, the J end lost 6 bases, and 13 bases lay between the germline ends. This CDR3 region has 14 residues. Germline assignment: CDR1 SGHRS and CDR2 YFSETQ. This chain's CDR3 is CASSPTRASGELFF. DNA for the CDR3: TGCGCCAGCAGCCCGACTAGGGCCTCCGGGGAGCTGTTTTTT.

This chain connects TRBV11-2 to TRBJ1-3, with 9 positions matching TRBD1. Unmatched junction bases numbered 11, after V lost 5 bases and J lost 6 bases. This CDR3 spans 16 amino acids. The germline V gene has CDR1 SGHAT and CDR2 FQNNGV. This CDR3 is CASSLGPGQGPNTIYF. The CDR3 DNA reads TGTGCCAGCAGCCTGGGACCGGGACAGGGCCCAAACACCATATATTTT.

V gene TRBV7-8 combines with J gene TRBJ1-4, with no clear D. Germline V gene sequence: CDR1 SGHVS, CDR2 FQNEAQ. V was clipped by 6 bases and J by 5 bases, with 13 bases between them. CDR3 length: 14 residues. The chain's CDR3 is CASSFRRRNEKLFF. The CDR3, as DNA: TGTGCCAGCAGTTTTAGGAGGAGGAATGAAAAACTGTTTTTT.

The rearrangement links TRBV7-6 to TRBJ1-2, with a tentative D call TRBD1 (5 bases). V was cut by 1 base and J by 7 bases, with 10 bases left in between. The CDR3 loop spans 13 amino acids. Germline V CDR1 and CDR2: SGHVS, FNYEAQ. This chain's CDR3 is CASSLVGGTGYTF. The CDR3 DNA is TGTGCCAGCAGCTTAGTCGGGGGAACTGGCTACACCTTC.

The rearrangement uses TRBV11-2 and TRBJ1-5, with D possibly being TRBD1 (5 bases). The CDR3 runs to 14 residues. CDR1 is SGHAT and CDR2 is FQNNGV in the germline V gene. With 1 base removed from V and 7 bases from J, the gap between germline ends came to 11 bases. CDR3: CASSLGGGNQPQHF. The CDR3 DNA follows: TGTGCCAGCAGCTTAGGCGGGGGAAACCAGCCCCAGCATTTT. Complete variable domain (other parts from reference TRBV11-2 and TRBJ1-5): EAGVAQSPRYKIIEKRQSVAFWCNPISGHATLYWYQQILGQGPKLLIQFQNNGVVDDSQLPKDRFSAERLKGVDSTLKIQPAKLEDSAVYLCASSLGGGNQPQHFGDGTRLSIL.

This clone turned up a few times. The chain has TRBV7-6 and TRBJ2-2, with 8 bases fitting TRBD2. Germline assignment: CDR1 SGHVS and CDR2 FNYEAQ. The trim removed 5 bases at V and 6 bases at J, leaving 11 bases unmatched. The CDR3 runs to 16 residues. The CDR3 loop is CASSRRLASEAGELFF. For the CDR3, the DNA is TGTGCCAGCAGCCGGAGACTAGCGTCTGAGGCCGGGGAGCTGTTTTTT. Full variable domain (rest looked up from reference TRBV7-6 and TRBJ2-2): GAGVSQSPRYKVTKRGQDVALRCDPISGHVSLYWYRQALGQGPEFLTYFNYEAQQDKSGLPNDRFSAERPEGSISTLTIQRTEQRDSAMYRCASSRRLASEAGELFFGEGSRLTVL.

The chain joins TRBV18 to TRBJ1-5; 10 nucleotides line up with TRBD1. This CDR3 contains 15 residues. Trimming at V came to 3 bases and at J to 7 bases, leaving 6 bases not matched to a gene. Germline values: CDR1 KGHSH, CDR2 LQKENI. For the CDR3, the DNA is TGTGCCAGCTCACCCGGGACAGGGGTCGGGCAGCCCCAGCATTTT. Translating gives CASSPGTGVGQPQHF.

The chain is built from TRBV28 and TRBJ2-7; 8 bases fit TRBD2. The V gene end was trimmed by 7 bases and the J gene end by 0 bases; junction bases not matched to a gene: 14. Germline V lookup: CDR1 MDHEN, CDR2 SYDVKM. The CDR3 sequence is 17 residues long. The CDR3 DNA is TGTGCCAGCACTAAGGGCACTAGCGGCTTCCCCTCCTACGAGCAGTACTTC. Encoded protein: CASTKGTSGFPSYEQYF.

The rearrangement links TRBV6-6 to TRBJ1-3; weak D call: TRBD1 (6 bases). Germline V gives CDR1 MNHNY, CDR2 SVGAGI (reference sequence). The CDR3 length is 15 residues. Trimming removed 5 bases from V and 3 bases from J, with 14 bases in between. The CDR3 sequence: CASSPPTGNGNTIYF. The CDR3 DNA reads TGTGCCAGCAGTCCCCCAACAGGGAATGGAAACACCATATATTTT.

The chain joins TRBV9 to TRBJ2-2; 7 bases are a match to TRBD1. Germline CDR1 reads SGDLS; CDR2 reads YYNGEE. The CDR3 is made up of 15 amino acids. V was clipped by 1 base and J by 0 bases; unmatched bases: 0. CDR3 nucleotides: TGTGCCAGCAGCGTAACAGGGGCGAACACCGGGGAGCTGTTTTTT. Its protein is CASSVTGANTGELFF.

The V and J genes are TRBV2 and TRBJ2-6; the match to TRBD1 covers 7 bases. The CDR3 is 14 residues long. Germline loops: CDR1 SNHLY, CDR2 FYNNEI. Trimming at V came to 6 bases and at J to 4 bases, leaving 3 bases not matched to a gene. The CDR3 bases are TGTGCCAGCAGACAGGGGTCCGGGGCCAACGTCCTGACTTTC. Amino acids: CASRQGSGANVLTF. The full variable domain, completed using reference TRBV2 and TRBJ2-6, is EPEVTQTPSHQVTQMGQEVILRCVPISNHLYFYWYRQILGQKVEFLVSFYNNEISEKSEIFDDQFSVERPDGSNFTLKIRSTKLEDSAMYFCASRQGSGANVLTFGAGSRLTVL.